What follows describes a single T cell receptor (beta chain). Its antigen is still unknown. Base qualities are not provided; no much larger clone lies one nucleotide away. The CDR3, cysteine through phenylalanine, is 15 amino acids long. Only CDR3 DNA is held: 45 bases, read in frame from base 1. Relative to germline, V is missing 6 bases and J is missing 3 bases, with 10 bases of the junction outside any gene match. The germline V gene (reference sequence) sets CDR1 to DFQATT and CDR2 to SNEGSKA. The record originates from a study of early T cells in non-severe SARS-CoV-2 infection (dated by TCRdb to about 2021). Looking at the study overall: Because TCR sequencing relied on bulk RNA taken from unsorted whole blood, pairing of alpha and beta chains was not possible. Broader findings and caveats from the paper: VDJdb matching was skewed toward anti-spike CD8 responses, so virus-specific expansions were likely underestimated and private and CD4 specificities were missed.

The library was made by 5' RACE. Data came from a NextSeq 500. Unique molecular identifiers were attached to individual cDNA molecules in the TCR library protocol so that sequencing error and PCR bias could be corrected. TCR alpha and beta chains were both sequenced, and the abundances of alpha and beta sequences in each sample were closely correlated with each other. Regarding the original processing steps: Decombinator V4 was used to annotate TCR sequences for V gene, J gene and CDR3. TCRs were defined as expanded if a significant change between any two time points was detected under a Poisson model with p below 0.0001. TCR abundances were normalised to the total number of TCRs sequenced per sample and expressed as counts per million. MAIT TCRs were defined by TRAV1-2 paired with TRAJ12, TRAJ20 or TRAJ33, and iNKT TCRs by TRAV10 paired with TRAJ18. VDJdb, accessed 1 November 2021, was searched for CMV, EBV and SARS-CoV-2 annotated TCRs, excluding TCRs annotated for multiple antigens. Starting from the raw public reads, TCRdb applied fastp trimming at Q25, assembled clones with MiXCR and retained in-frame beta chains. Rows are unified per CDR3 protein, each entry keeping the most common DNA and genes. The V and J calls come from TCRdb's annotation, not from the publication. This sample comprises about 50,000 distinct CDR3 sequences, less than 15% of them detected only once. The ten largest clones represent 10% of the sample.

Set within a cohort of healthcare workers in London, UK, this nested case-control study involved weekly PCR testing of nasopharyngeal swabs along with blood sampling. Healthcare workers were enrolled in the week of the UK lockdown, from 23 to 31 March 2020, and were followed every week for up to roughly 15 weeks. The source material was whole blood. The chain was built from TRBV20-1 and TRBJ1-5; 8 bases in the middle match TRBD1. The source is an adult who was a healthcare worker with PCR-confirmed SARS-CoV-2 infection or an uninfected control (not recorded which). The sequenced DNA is TGCAGTGCGATCTCAGGGGGCAGGATCAATCAGCCCCAGCATTTT. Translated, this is CSAISGGRINQPQHF.